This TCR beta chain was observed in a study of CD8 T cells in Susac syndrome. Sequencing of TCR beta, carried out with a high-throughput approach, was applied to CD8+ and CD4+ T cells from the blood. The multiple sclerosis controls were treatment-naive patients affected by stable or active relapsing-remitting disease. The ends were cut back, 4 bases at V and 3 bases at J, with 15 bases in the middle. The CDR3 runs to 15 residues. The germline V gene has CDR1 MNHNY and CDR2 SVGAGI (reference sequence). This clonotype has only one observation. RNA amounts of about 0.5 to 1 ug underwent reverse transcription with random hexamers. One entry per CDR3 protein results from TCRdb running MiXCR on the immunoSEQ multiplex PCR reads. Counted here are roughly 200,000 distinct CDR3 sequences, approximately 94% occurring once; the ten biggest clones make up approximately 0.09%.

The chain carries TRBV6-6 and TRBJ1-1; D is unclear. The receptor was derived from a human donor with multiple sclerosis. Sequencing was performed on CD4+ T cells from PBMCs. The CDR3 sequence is CASSSKSQGHTEAFF. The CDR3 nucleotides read TGTGCCAGCAGTTCCAAGTCCCAAGGCCACACTGAAGCTTTCTTT.